One sample yielded the 30 T cell receptor beta chains listed below, sequenced in a study of cytomegalovirus exposure and HLA in healthy donors. The primer mix had 60 Vbeta and 13 Jbeta primers. The method was immunoSEQ multiplex PCR; TCRdb's version includes in-frame clones alone and lacks a portion of them. This sample has about 63,000 clones, with over 60% found just once. Source material: PBMCs. Receptors were obtained from a man aged 50-60 years in good health and CMV-seropositive.

The chain is built from TRBV30 and TRBJ1-4; 9 bases align to TRBD1. Germline assignment: CDR1 GTSNPN and CDR2 SVGIG (reference sequence). The CDR3 spans 13 residues. J gave up 7 bases and V 3 bases, and 3 bases lay outside the gene matches. The CDR3 sequence is CAWRTGGSEKLFF. The DNA for the CDR3 is TGTGCCTGGAGAACAGGGGGCAGTGAAAAACTGTTTTTT.

The gene calls are TRBV7-3 and TRBJ2-1; D perhaps matches TRBD2 (5 bases). Trimming shortened V by 5 bases and J by 7 bases, and 12 bases separated the two germline ends. CDR3 length equals 13 residues. The V gene's germline CDR1 is SGHTA and CDR2 FQGTGA. The CDR3 nucleotides read TGTGCCAGCAGCGAGGGAATTTGGAATGAGCAGTTCTTC. This sequence encodes CASSEGIWNEQFF.

This CDR3 reads CAISARQNSNQPQHF. In DNA form, the CDR3 reads TGTGCCATCAGTGCACGACAGAATAGCAATCAGCCCCAGCATTTT. The V call is TRBV10-3, the J call TRBJ1-5, with D maybe TRBD1 (5 bases). Trimming shortened V by 4 bases and J by 0 bases, and 10 bases separated the two germline ends. The CDR3 runs to 15 residues. The V gene's germline CDR1 is ENHRY and CDR2 SYGVKD.

This clone turned up a few times. This sequence joins TRBV5-5 and TRBJ1-4, with D possibly being TRBD1 (5 bases). V shed 1 base and J shed 3 bases, with 10 bases lying between them. Germline-derived CDR1 and CDR2 are SGHKS and YYEKEE (reference sequence). CDR3 length: 15 amino acids. CDR3 amino acids: CASSLRGTANEKLFF. The CDR3 DNA follows: TGTGCCAGCAGCTTGAGGGGAACAGCTAATGAAAAACTGTTTTTT.

This chain uses TRBV4-2 with TRBJ2-3; 13 nucleotides match TRBD2. The CDR3 runs 17 residues. V lost 0 bases and J lost 3; bases outside the gene matches: 3. The V gene's germline CDR1 is LGHNA and CDR2 YNFKEQ. The CDR3 spells CASSQDGLAGATDTQYF. The CDR3, as DNA: TGTGCCAGCAGCCAAGATGGACTAGCGGGAGCGACAGATACGCAGTATTTT.

The genes are TRBV5-6 and TRBJ2-7, with a weak D call TRBD1 (6 bases). From germline, CDR1 is SGHDT and CDR2 YYEEEE. This CDR3 is built from 14 residues. V was cut by 4 bases and J by 7 bases, with 18 bases left in between. The CDR3 here is CASSPAVGAWEQYF. The CDR3, as DNA: TGTGCCAGCAGCCCCGCCGTGGGGGCTTGGGAGCAGTACTTC.

The rearrangement uses TRBV29-1 and TRBJ2-1; D gene unclear. This CDR3 comprises 13 residues. With 4 bases removed from V and 8 bases from J, the gap between germline ends came to 15 bases. Germline loops: CDR1 SQVTM, CDR2 ANQGSEA. CDR3 residues: CSVGSWRGDEQFF. CDR3 coding DNA: TGCAGCGTTGGTTCGTGGCGAGGCGATGAGCAGTTCTTC.

This clone has only a few counts. This sequence joins TRBV30 and TRBJ1-1; D possibly corresponds to TRBD1 (5 bases). The CDR3 contains 13 residues. With 5 bases removed from V and 1 base from J, the gap between germline ends came to 11 bases. Germline loops: CDR1 GTSNPN, CDR2 SVGIG (reference sequence). The CDR3 DNA reads TGTGCCTGGGACCAGGGTGGGAACACTGAAGCTTTCTTT. Encoded protein: CAWDQGGNTEAFF.

The genes are TRBV25-1 and TRBJ1-4, with no clear D. Trimming removed 3 bases from V and 5 bases from J, with 10 bases in between. The germline gives CDR1 MGHDK, CDR2 SYGVNS. The CDR3 covers 14 residues. CDR3 DNA: TGTGCCAGCAGTGAGGTCAGGCCAAATGAAAAACTGTTTTTT. Translated: CASSEVRPNEKLFF. Complete variable domain (other parts from reference TRBV25-1 and TRBJ1-4): EADIYQTPRYLVIGTGKKITLECSQTMGHDKMYWYQQDPGMELHLIHYSYGVNSTEKGDLSSESTVSRIRTEHFPLTLESARPSHTSQYLCASSEVRPNEKLFFGSGTQLSVL.

In its sample, this clone was seen once. The chain is built from TRBV5-4 and TRBJ1-1; D is perhaps TRBD1 (5 bases). The CDR3 totals 14 residues. V lost 3 bases to trimming and J lost 7 bases, with 16 bases between them. Germline loops: CDR1 SGHNT, CDR2 YYREEE (reference sequence). The CDR3 sequence: CASSSGGPHIEAFF. The CDR3 DNA follows: TGTGCCAGCAGCTCCGGGGGACCCCACATTGAAGCTTTCTTT.

This clone was counted only a few times. The chain has TRBV10-2 and TRBJ2-7, with a weak D call TRBD1 (5 bases). V lost 8 bases, J lost 0 bases, and 11 bases lay in between. Germline values: CDR1 WSHSY, CDR2 SAAADI. The CDR3 runs 13 residues. The CDR3 coding sequence is TGCGCCAGCCTGACAGATTTCTCCTACGAGCAGTACTTC. Translated, it gives CASLTDFSYEQYF.

The chain combines TRBV28 with TRBJ1-3; D may be TRBD1 (6 bases). CDR1 and CDR2 (germline): MDHEN, SYDVKM. Deletions cut 7 bases from V and 5 bases from J, with 15 bases between. The CDR3 loop spans 14 amino acids. The CDR3 DNA is TGTGCCAGCACCCTCCAACAGGGAAGAAACACCATATATTTT. Protein sequence: CASTLQQGRNTIYF.

V is TRBV18 and J is TRBJ2-7, with a possible D match to TRBD2 (5 bases). Germline V gene data show CDR1 as KGHSH and CDR2 as LQKENI. The CDR3 runs 15 residues. Trimming removed 0 bases at V and 5 bases at J, with 14 bases between. The CDR3 DNA is TGTGCCAGCTCACCACCGGCAAGCGGACTCAACGAGCAGTACTTC. The encoded protein is CASSPPASGLNEQYF.

The V and J genes are TRBV7-8 and TRBJ1-6, with a tentative D call TRBD1 (5 bases). Germline CDR1 and CDR2: SGHVS and FQNEAQ. V lost 5 bases and J lost 4, with 15 bases in between. This CDR3 contains 16 residues. The CDR3 bases are TGTGCCAGCAGCCTTCCGGGGGGGGGTTATAATTCACCCCTCCACTTT. Translated, it gives CASSLPGGGYNSPLHF. The entire variable domain, with the rest obtained from reference TRBV7-8 and TRBJ1-6, is as follows: GAGVSQSPRYKVAKRGQDVALRCDPISGHVSLFWYQQALGQGPEFLTYFQNEAQLDKSGLPSDRFFAERPEGSVSTLKIQRTQQEDSAVYLCASSLPGGGYNSPLHFGNGTRLTVT.

This clone has just a few counts. The rearrangement joins TRBV5-4 to TRBJ2-5; 8 nucleotides match TRBD2. Unmatched junction bases numbered 10, after V lost 4 bases and J lost 5 bases. Germline V lookup: CDR1 SGHNT, CDR2 YYREEE (reference sequence). The CDR3 has 15 residues. CDR3 protein: CASSGFIAGKETQYF. CDR3 nucleotide sequence: TGTGCCAGCAGCGGATTTATAGCGGGGAAGGAGACCCAGTACTTC.

This chain uses TRBV4-2 with TRBJ1-3, with 8 positions matching TRBD1. Germline lookup yields CDR1 LGHNA and CDR2 YNFKEQ. J gave up 0 bases and V 0 bases, and 4 bases lay outside the gene matches. This CDR3 comprises 17 residues. CDR3 loop: CASSQEGTGDSGNTIYF. The DNA for the CDR3 is TGTGCCAGCAGCCAAGAGGGGACAGGAGACTCTGGAAACACCATATATTTT.

The chain couples TRBV30 to TRBJ1-1; D is unresolved. In germline, CDR1 is GTSNPN, CDR2 SVGIG (reference sequence). Trimming took 3 bases from V and 4 from J, leaving 12 bases between them. This CDR3 spans 13 amino acids. CDR3 loop: CAWRDYVATEAFF. In nucleotides, the CDR3 is TGTGCCTGGAGGGACTACGTTGCCACTGAAGCTTTCTTT.

The J gene is TRBJ1-5, the V gene TRBV5-6; TRBD1 matches 7 bases. The germline V gene encodes CDR1 SGHDT and CDR2 YYEEEE. This CDR3 region has 15 residues. J lost 2 bases, V lost 0 bases, and 2 bases had no gene match. The CDR3 reads CASSLAGQGNQPQHF. In DNA, the CDR3 is TGTGCCAGCAGCTTGGCCGGACAGGGCAATCAGCCCCAGCATTTT.

This clone was seen just once. V gene TRBV5-4 combines with J gene TRBJ2-2, with TRBD2 identical over 10 bases. The CDR3 contains 14 residues. V lost 2 bases to trimming and J lost 6 bases; unmatched junction nucleotides: 1. Germline V gives CDR1 SGHNT, CDR2 YYREEE (reference sequence). In DNA, the CDR3 is TGTGCCAGCAGCTTAGCGGGGGGGCCCGGGGAGCTGTTTTTT. Protein: CASSLAGGPGELFF.

The gene calls are TRBV28 and TRBJ2-5; weak D call: TRBD2 (6 bases). Trimming took off 6 bases at V and 5 bases at J, with 13 bases between the two ends. CDR1 is MDHEN, CDR2 SYDVKM, per germline. This CDR3 spans 13 amino acids. The CDR3 loop is CASSSGRLETQYF. Written as DNA, the CDR3 is TGTGCCAGCAGCTCTGGGAGGTTGGAGACCCAGTACTTC.

The rearrangement joins TRBV5-4 to TRBJ2-5, with 11 bases identical to TRBD2. Losses at the gene ends were 2 bases for V and 4 bases for J; bases not matched to a gene: 7. Looked up from germline, CDR1 is SGHNT and CDR2 is YYREEE (reference sequence). The CDR3 is 16 amino acids. The CDR3 loop is CASSFRLAGRGETQYF. As DNA, the CDR3 is TGTGCCAGCAGCTTCAGACTAGCGGGGCGCGGAGAGACCCAGTACTTC.

The chain employs TRBV2 and TRBJ1-2; 10 bases line up with TRBD1. Trimming at V came to 4 bases and at J to 2 bases, leaving 1 base not matched to a gene. Germline V CDR1 and CDR2: SNHLY, FYNNEI. The CDR3 contains 14 residues. The CDR3 protein is CASSADRGNYGYTF. CDR3 DNA: TGTGCCAGCAGTGCGGACAGGGGGAACTATGGCTACACCTTC.

This clone was observed a handful of times. The chain combines TRBV7-2 with TRBJ2-3; D might be TRBD1 (5 bases). This CDR3 has 14 amino acids. From germline, CDR1 is SGHTA and CDR2 FQGNSA. V shed 9 bases and J shed 5 bases, with 18 bases lying between them. The CDR3 sequence is CASLSREGIDTQYF. The CDR3 nucleotides are TGTGCCAGTCTTTCCAGGGAAGGAATAGATACGCAGTATTTT.

V gene TRBV5-3 combines with J gene TRBJ2-7; D perhaps matches TRBD2 (5 bases). TRBV5-3 is given ORF status, its function remaining uncertain. V shed 2 bases and J shed 3 bases, with 18 bases lying between them. The CDR3 contains 16 residues. The CDR3 DNA reads TGTGCCAGAAGCTTTGAAAGAGGGAAGCCCATCTACGAGCAGTACTTC. This codes for CARSFERGKPIYEQYF.

The chain combines TRBV5-1 with TRBJ1-4, with 8 bases fitting TRBD1. The V gene's germline CDR1 is SGHRS and CDR2 YFSETQ. Unmatched junction bases numbered 3, after V lost 4 bases and J lost 4 bases. CDR3 length: 14 residues. CDR3 sequence: CASSIQGGNEKLFF. The CDR3 region has the DNA TGCGCCAGCAGCATACAGGGGGGTAATGAAAAACTGTTTTTT.

The chain links TRBV5-4 to TRBJ2-1; 8 nucleotides agree with TRBD1. Germline V gene data show CDR1 as SGHNT and CDR2 as YYREEE (reference sequence). The ends lost 2 bases at V and 8 bases at J; junction bases unmatched: 9. The CDR3 is made up of 15 amino acids. DNA for the CDR3: TGTGCCAGCAGCTTTCCGGGACAGGCGGGTCATGAGCAGTTCTTC. The encoded protein is CASSFPGQAGHEQFF.

CDR3 sequence reads: CASSPTGTGWRETQYF. The CDR3 coding sequence is TGTGCCAGCAGCCCTACAGGGACAGGCTGGAGGGAGACCCAGTACTTC. The rearrangement uses TRBV5-6 and TRBJ2-5; TRBD1 matches at 8 bases. The CDR3 loop spans 16 amino acids. The germline V gene encodes CDR1 SGHDT and CDR2 YYEEEE. Trimming at V came to 4 bases and at J to 5 bases, leaving 13 bases not matched to a gene.

This clone was counted a single time. CDR3 amino acids: CASSPSVLTGGFEKLFF. In nucleotides, the CDR3 is TGCGCCAGCAGCCCGTCAGTACTGACAGGGGGCTTTGAAAAACTGTTTTTT. The rearrangement joins TRBV5-1 to TRBJ1-4, with TRBD1 identical over 10 bases. The CDR3 sequence is 17 residues long. Trimming cost V 4 bases and J 7 bases; bases outside gene matches: 13. Germline CDR1 is SGHRS and CDR2 is YFSETQ. Filled out from reference TRBV5-1 and TRBJ1-4, the complete variable domain reads KAGVTQTPRYLIKTRGQQVTLSCSPISGHRSVSWYQQTPGQGLQFLFEYFSETQRNKGNFPGRFSGRQFSNSRSEMNVSTLELGDSALYLCASSPSVLTGGFEKLFFGSGTQLSVL.

The table lists this clone with a count of one. The chain joins TRBV29-1 to TRBJ2-7, with a weak D call TRBD1 (6 bases). The CDR3 covers 14 residues. The germline CDR1 and CDR2 sequences are SQVTM and ANQGSEA. Trimming stripped 3 bases from V and 3 bases from J, with 15 bases between. CDR3 protein: CSVDVLGQGYEQYF. In nucleotides, the CDR3 is TGCAGCGTTGACGTGTTGGGACAAGGCTACGAGCAGTACTTC.

CDR3 bases: TGTGCCAGTAGTACCTATTCCAAGGACAGCTGGAACACCATATATTTT. Residues: CASSTYSKDSWNTIYF. The V call is TRBV19, the J call TRBJ1-3; D perhaps matches TRBD1 (6 bases). Trimming stripped 4 bases from V and 7 bases from J, with 20 bases between. This CDR3 has 16 residues. The germline V gene encodes CDR1 LNHDA and CDR2 SQIVND (reference sequence).